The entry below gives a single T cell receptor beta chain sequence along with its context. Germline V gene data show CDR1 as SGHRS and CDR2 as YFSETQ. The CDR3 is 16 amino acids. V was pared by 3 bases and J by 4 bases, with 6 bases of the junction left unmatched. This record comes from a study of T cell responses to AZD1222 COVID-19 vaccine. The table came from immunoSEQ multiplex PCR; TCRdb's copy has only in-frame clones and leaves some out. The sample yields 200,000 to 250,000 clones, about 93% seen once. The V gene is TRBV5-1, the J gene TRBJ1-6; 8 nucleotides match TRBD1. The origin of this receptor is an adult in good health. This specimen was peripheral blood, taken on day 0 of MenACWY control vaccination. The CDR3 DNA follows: TGCGCCAGCAGCTCAGTTGGACAGGGTTATAATTCACCCCTCCACTTT. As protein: CASSSVGQGYNSPLHF.